This T cell receptor beta chain emerged from a study of blood T cell repertoires in COVID-19. Study-level background: Donors in the United States, Italy and Spain gave samples during acute or convalescent COVID-19. Sample material is recorded as cDNA or gDNA derived from T cells, B-cell-depleted T cells, or PBMCs.

The authors' processing: For nucleated cells, counts were estimated from reference gene primer amplification. Assay used: immunoSEQ multiplex PCR; TCRdb lists only in-frame clones, some missing. That table gives V, J and clone size, and the DNA gave D and trimming. The data show roughly 59,000 clones, roughly four fifths seen once. This CDR3 contains 14 residues. Trimming pared 2 bases from V and 1 base from J, leaving 8 bases between. Germline lookup yields CDR1 KGHSH and CDR2 LQKENI. The chain uses TRBV18 and TRBJ1-1, with D tentatively TRBD1 (5 bases). This TCR was recovered from a human donor in a cohort sampled during active COVID-19. The sample taken for sequencing was peripheral blood. DNA of the CDR3: TGTGCCAGCTCACCAATAGACAGGAACACTGAAGCTTTCTTT. This translates into CASSPIDRNTEAFF.